A single sample is the source of the 9 T cell receptor beta chains below, sequenced in a study of shared clonotypes between healthy human individuals. The repertoire was sequenced with immunoSEQ multiplex PCR; TCRdb's copy has only in-frame clones and lacks some. The sample comprises over a million clones, over 95% of which are singletons, and roughly 1.2% rests with the top ten. The sequencing sample was made of naive CD4+ T cells sorted from blood. Subset defined: CD45RA+ positively selected. The receptors here all came from a man aged 30 to 39 in good health.

The chain links TRBV9 to TRBJ1-1; D unclear. The CDR3 spans 12 residues. The V end lost 1 base, the J end lost 6 bases, and 7 bases lay between the germline ends. The germline V gene encodes CDR1 SGDLS and CDR2 YYNGEE. This CDR3 reads CASSVHRAEAFF. Here the CDR3 DNA reads TGTGCCAGCAGCGTACACCGAGCTGAAGCTTTCTTT.

The gene calls are TRBV5-1 and TRBJ2-3; possibly TRBD1 or TRBD2 for D (5 bases each). V gave up 3 bases and J gave up 2 bases, with 13 bases separating them. Germline CDR1 SGHRS, CDR2 YFSETQ. The CDR3 totals 15 residues. CDR3 sequence (DNA): TGCGCCAGCAGCTCGTCACTTGGGACCACAGATACGCAGTATTTT. This encodes CASSSSLGTTDTQYF.

The V gene is TRBV29-1, the J gene TRBJ1-1; D unresolved. Per germline, CDR1 SQVTM and CDR2 ANQGSEA. CDR3 length: 11 residues. Deletions cut 7 bases from V and 0 bases from J, with 6 bases between. CDR3 in DNA: TGCAGCGCGAGGTTGAACACTGAAGCTTTCTTT. Residues: CSARLNTEAFF.

This chain uses TRBV7-8 with TRBJ2-7; 13 nucleotides match TRBD2. Germline trimming cut 0 bases from V and 3 bases from J; bases unmatched to any gene: 5. The germline gives CDR1 SGHVS, CDR2 FQNEAQ. The CDR3 sequence is 17 residues long. CDR3 loop: CASSLAAGLAGFYEQYF. The CDR3 DNA reads TGTGCCAGCAGCTTAGCGGCGGGACTAGCGGGATTCTACGAGCAGTACTTC. Full variable domain (rest looked up from reference TRBV7-8 and TRBJ2-7): GAGVSQSPRYKVAKRGQDVALRCDPISGHVSLFWYQQALGQGPEFLTYFQNEAQLDKSGLPSDRFFAERPEGSVSTLKIQRTQQEDSAVYLCASSLAAGLAGFYEQYFGPGTRLTVT.

This clone has only one observation. CDR3 residues: CASSEGTPDSPLHF. Written as DNA, the CDR3 is TGTGCCAGCAGTGAAGGGACACCGGACTCACCCCTCCACTTT. The V gene is TRBV2, the J gene TRBJ1-6; a weak D match, TRBD1 (5 bases). V lost 1 base and J lost 10, with 11 bases in between. Germline CDR1 and CDR2: SNHLY and FYNNEI. CDR3 length: 14 residues.

This rearrangement joins TRBV27 to TRBJ2-7, with TRBD2 as a possible D gene (6 bases). This CDR3 region has 14 residues. V lost 2 bases to trimming and J lost 2 bases, with 10 bases between them. CDR1 and CDR2 from the germline V gene are MNHEY and SMNVEV (reference sequence). The CDR3 is CASSLIRETYEQYF. CDR3 coding DNA: TGTGCCAGCAGTTTAATCCGGGAGACCTACGAGCAGTACTTC.

The chain has TRBV5-1 and TRBJ2-7; D remains ambiguous. V lost 2 bases, J lost 6 bases, and 12 bases lay in between. Germline-derived CDR1 and CDR2 are SGHRS and YFSETQ. The CDR3 is made up of 13 amino acids. The CDR3: CASSFGSYGEQYF. Written as DNA, the CDR3 is TGCGCCAGCAGCTTCGGATCGTACGGCGAGCAGTACTTC.

This clone appeared a single time. The chain uses TRBV27 and TRBJ2-3, with 7 nucleotides matching TRBD1. Germline CDR1 is MNHEY and CDR2 is SMNVEV (reference sequence). The CDR3 is 15 amino acids. After removal of 7 bases from V and 3 bases from J, the junction contained 10 bases not matched to a gene. The DNA of the CDR3 is TGTGCCAGCACCATGACAGGGCGGAGTACAGATACGCAGTATTTT. It is translated as CASTMTGRSTDTQYF.

The rearrangement uses TRBV28 and TRBJ2-7, with D unclear. V was pared by 6 bases and J by 3 bases, with 15 bases between. The germline CDR1 and CDR2 sequences are MDHEN and SYDVKM. The CDR3 covers 14 residues. The CDR3 sequence is CASSLDVMLYEQYF. CDR3 nucleotides: TGTGCCAGCAGCCTTGACGTCATGCTCTACGAGCAGTACTTC.